Following are 28 T cell receptor beta chains from one sample sequenced in a study of cytomegalovirus exposure and HLA in healthy donors. PCR involved 60 Vbeta and 13 Jbeta primers. The data were produced by immunoSEQ multiplex PCR, yet TCRdb's version contains in-frame clones alone and is incomplete. Here the sample spans some 190,000 clones, about 85% being singletons. Source material: PBMCs. These receptor sequences come from a woman in her forties or fifties in good health and CMV-seronegative.

The chain links TRBV9 to TRBJ1-1; D gene unclear. The length of the CDR3 is 13 residues. CDR1 and CDR2 from the germline V gene are SGDLS and YYNGEE. The V end lost 0 bases, the J end lost 6 bases, and 9 bases lay between the germline ends. The CDR3 reads CASSVGITAEAFF. The CDR3 DNA sequence: TGTGCCAGCAGCGTAGGCATAACAGCTGAAGCTTTCTTT.

The chain links TRBV11-3 to TRBJ2-3; a weak D match, TRBD2 (5 bases). From germline, CDR1 is SGHNT and CDR2 YENEEA. V was trimmed by 5 bases and J by 4 bases, leaving 13 bases between them. The CDR3 is 14 amino acids. Written as DNA, the CDR3 is TGTGCCAGCAGCCTTAACCAGGAGGCAGATACGCAGTATTTT. It specifies CASSLNQEADTQYF.

The rearrangement uses TRBV19 and TRBJ2-2; the D gene is possibly TRBD1 (6 bases). The germline V and J ends were trimmed by 6 bases and 2 bases, with 16 bases remaining between them. Germline CDR1 reads LNHDA; CDR2 reads SQIVND (reference sequence). The CDR3 runs to 16 residues. The CDR3 protein is CASSYFGQPNTGELFF. The CDR3, as DNA: TGTGCCAGTAGCTACTTCGGACAGCCCAACACCGGGGAGCTGTTTTTT.

The V gene is TRBV7-3, the J gene TRBJ2-2, with 10 bases that match TRBD2. The CDR3 is 16 residues long. Germline CDR1 is SGHTA and CDR2 is FQGTGA. J was trimmed by 6 bases and V by 0 bases; bases with no gene match: 4. CDR3 in amino acids: CASSLTSGRMSGELFF. CDR3 DNA sequence: TGTGCCAGCAGCTTAACTAGCGGGAGGATGTCCGGGGAGCTGTTTTTT.

The chain recombines TRBV7-9 with TRBJ1-2; no clear D. CDR1 SEHNR and CDR2 FQNEAQ come from the germline V gene (reference sequence). V was pared by 1 base and J by 4 bases, with 10 bases between. This CDR3 is built from 14 residues. CDR3 in amino acids: CASSLGHSLYGYTF. CDR3 bases: TGTGCCAGCAGCTTAGGCCACTCACTCTATGGCTACACCTTC.

The chain joins TRBV6-5 to TRBJ1-1; 8 nucleotides agree with TRBD1. The trim removed 7 bases at V and 6 bases at J, leaving 7 bases unmatched. The CDR3 is 13 residues long. The V gene's germline CDR1 is MNHEY and CDR2 SVGAGI. The CDR3 nucleotides are TGTGCCAGCAAGACAGGGGTTGACGCTGAAGCTTTCTTT. Protein: CASKTGVDAEAFF.

There are a few counts of this clone. The same CDR3 can be traced to other DNA sequences in this sample. The gene calls are TRBV29-1 and TRBJ2-2; maybe TRBD2 (6 bases). CDR3 length equals 13 residues. V was cut by 7 bases and J by 5 bases, with 14 bases left in between. Germline CDR1 is SQVTM and CDR2 is ANQGSEA. CDR3 nucleotides: TGCAGCGCCGGTGGGCGGGGAACCGGGGAGCTGTTTTTT. Amino acids: CSAGGRGTGELFF.

CDR3 DNA: TGTGCCAGCAGTCCATACACAAATCGGGCTAGCGGGCGCTACAATGAGCAGTTCTTC. Its translation: CASSPYTNRASGRYNEQFF. This chain joins TRBV28 and TRBJ2-1; 8 nucleotides line up with TRBD2. V shed 5 bases and J 3 bases; nucleotides not matched to a gene: 18. This CDR3 contains 19 residues. Germline V gene sequence: CDR1 MDHEN, CDR2 SYDVKM.

V usage is TRBV28 and J usage is TRBJ2-3, with TRBD2 matching 10 bases. The ends lost 4 bases at V and 4 bases at J; junction bases unmatched: 2. The CDR3 has 14 amino acids. Germline V gives CDR1 MDHEN, CDR2 SYDVKM. CDR3 sequence (DNA): TGTGCCAGCAGTTCGCTAGCGGGAGCAGATACGCAGTATTTT. Protein sequence: CASSSLAGADTQYF.

The V and J genes are TRBV27 and TRBJ2-2; 11 bases fit TRBD1. Looked up from germline, CDR1 is MNHEY and CDR2 is SMNVEV (reference sequence). The V gene end was trimmed by 6 bases and the J gene end by 4 bases; junction bases not matched to a gene: 7. The CDR3 has 16 residues. DNA of the CDR3: TGTGCCAGCAGCCTCGGGACAGGGGGGAGCACCGGGGAGCTGTTTTTT. Residues: CASSLGTGGSTGELFF.

This clone was detected only a few times. The chain uses TRBV11-1 and TRBJ2-3, with 9 bases fitting TRBD2. This CDR3 contains 16 residues. V lost 1 base, J lost 5 bases, and 7 bases stayed unmatched. Germline V CDR1 and CDR2: SGHAT, FQDESV (reference sequence). This CDR3 is CASSLGGLARGDTQYF. DNA for the CDR3: TGTGCCAGCAGCTTAGGGGGACTAGCTAGGGGAGATACGCAGTATTTT.

This sequence joins TRBV5-3 and TRBJ1-1, with D perhaps matching TRBD1 (6 bases). TRBV5-3 is classed as an ORF, of uncertain function. This CDR3 has 16 amino acids. Trimming cost V 3 bases and J 1 base, with 16 bases left between them. The CDR3 here is CARSWAGGDTNTEAFF. In nucleotides, the CDR3 is TGTGCCAGAAGCTGGGCGGGGGGGGACACGAACACTGAAGCTTTCTTT.

This clone was counted between two and nine times. The chain couples TRBV2 to TRBJ1-2; 10 bases are shared with TRBD1. V lost 7 bases and J lost 5; bases outside the gene matches: 7. CDR3 length: 14 residues. Germline V lookup: CDR1 SNHLY, CDR2 FYNNEI. CDR3 nucleotides: TGTGCCAGCATAGACAGGGGGCTTTCGTATGGCTACACCTTC. Protein: CASIDRGLSYGYTF.

The chain uses TRBV29-1 and TRBJ2-4; perhaps TRBD1 as D (6 bases). CDR1 and CDR2 (germline): SQVTM, ANQGSEA. Trimming stripped 6 bases from V and 8 bases from J, with 11 bases between. This CDR3 comprises 11 residues. The CDR3 nucleotides read TGCAGCGTGCGACAGGACCACATTCAGTACTTC. Its protein is CSVRQDHIQYF.

This clone was detected only a few times. The chain carries TRBV7-9 and TRBJ2-5, with D maybe TRBD2 (6 bases). Per the germline V gene, CDR1 is SEHNR and CDR2 is FQNEAQ (reference sequence). The CDR3 extends over 14 amino acids. Trimming took off 5 bases at V and 5 bases at J, with 15 bases between the two ends. The CDR3: CASSLMGGWETQYF. In nucleotides, the CDR3 is TGTGCCAGCAGCCTCATGGGGGGATGGGAGACCCAGTACTTC.

This clone appeared once. The V call is TRBV25-1, the J call TRBJ1-2; D is uncertain. The germline CDR1 and CDR2 sequences are MGHDK and SYGVNS. This CDR3 region has 12 residues. V lost 3 bases, J lost 7 bases, and 9 bases lay in between. The CDR3 loop reads CASSEVLSGYTF. The CDR3 DNA follows: TGTGCCAGCAGTGAGGTCCTTAGTGGCTACACCTTC.

J is TRBJ1-2 and V is TRBV6-1; D remains unclear. The CDR3 covers 15 residues. Germline CDR1 and CDR2: MNHNS and SASEGT. Trimming left V 0 bases short and J 4 bases short, with 12 bases between. CDR3 sequence reads: CASSEAGSFFYGYTF. The CDR3 DNA sequence: TGTGCCAGCAGTGAAGCGGGCAGCTTCTTCTATGGCTACACCTTC.

The chain employs TRBV7-2 and TRBJ2-1; TRBD2 aligns across 14 bases. In germline, CDR1 is SGHTA, CDR2 FQGNSA. The CDR3 length is 18 residues. With V trimmed by 1 base and J by 10 bases, 12 bases remained unmatched. Here the CDR3 DNA reads TGTGCCAGCAGCTTAGTCGCTTTGGGACTAGCGGGAGTGGGGGAGCAGTTCTTC. It codes for CASSLVALGLAGVGEQFF.

The chain combines TRBV11-2 with TRBJ2-2; a possible D gene is TRBD1 (5 bases). Trimming took off 3 bases at V and 4 bases at J, with 12 bases between the two ends. Looked up from germline, CDR1 is SGHAT and CDR2 is FQNNGV. The CDR3 spans 15 residues. CDR3: CASSFRVLATGELFF. In nucleotides, the CDR3 is TGTGCCAGCAGCTTCAGGGTTTTGGCCACCGGGGAGCTGTTTTTT.

This clone was observed a single time. The V and J genes are TRBV5-1 and TRBJ1-2, with 9 bases matching TRBD1. The J segment lost 5 bases and the V segment lost 3 bases, leaving 11 bases of the junction unmatched. Germline-derived CDR1 and CDR2 are SGHRS and YFSETQ. There are 16 residues in the CDR3. CDR3 residues: CASSSVLRDRDYGYTF. The CDR3 DNA follows: TGCGCCAGCAGCTCGGTCCTCCGGGACAGGGATTATGGCTACACCTTC.

The rearrangement uses TRBV5-5 and TRBJ1-2; 7 nucleotides line up with TRBD1. Germline lookup yields CDR1 SGHKS and CDR2 YYEKEE (reference sequence). V shed 1 base and J 2 bases; nucleotides not matched to a gene: 5. The CDR3 is 15 residues long. The CDR3 region has the DNA TGTGCCAGCAGCTTGAATGCACAGGGGAACTATGGCTACACCTTC. Translated, it gives CASSLNAQGNYGYTF. The whole variable domain, filled in from reference TRBV5-5 and TRBJ1-2, reads DAGVTQSPTHLIKTRGQQVTLRCSPISGHKSVSWYQQVLGQGPQFIFQYYEKEERGRGNFPDRFSARQFPNYSSELNVNALLLGDSALYLCASSLNAQGNYGYTFGSGTRLTVV.

This chain uses TRBV9 with TRBJ2-5; possible D gene TRBD2, 6 bases. Germline lookup yields CDR1 SGDLS and CDR2 YYNGEE. The ends were cut back, 4 bases at V and 4 bases at J, with 23 bases in the middle. The CDR3 is made up of 17 amino acids. In nucleotides, the CDR3 is TGTGCCAGCAGCATAGGGGTTTCGACCGGGGGTGGAGAGACCCAGTACTTC. Its protein is CASSIGVSTGGGETQYF.

The count of this clone is one. V and J are TRBV5-1 and TRBJ1-1; 8 positions agree with TRBD1. The V gene's germline CDR1 is SGHRS and CDR2 YFSETQ. This CDR3 has 15 residues. The junction had 6 bases not matched to a gene; V was cut back by 4 bases and J by 1 base. CDR3 region: CASSRRQGRNTEAFF. CDR3 in DNA: TGCGCCAGCAGCCGTAGACAGGGGCGGAACACTGAAGCTTTCTTT.

There are a few counts of this clone. The J gene is TRBJ2-7, the V gene TRBV5-1, with a possible D match to TRBD1 (6 bases). The germline V and J ends were trimmed by 2 bases and 6 bases, with 15 bases remaining between them. Germline lookup yields CDR1 SGHRS and CDR2 YFSETQ. The CDR3 loop spans 14 amino acids. In nucleotides, the CDR3 is TGCGCCAGCAGCTTTGACAGGATCCCCTTCGAGCAGTACTTC. Translated, it gives CASSFDRIPFEQYF. The entire variable domain, with the rest obtained from reference TRBV5-1 and TRBJ2-7, is as follows: KAGVTQTPRYLIKTRGQQVTLSCSPISGHRSVSWYQQTPGQGLQFLFEYFSETQRNKGNFPGRFSGRQFSNSRSEMNVSTLELGDSALYLCASSFDRIPFEQYFGPGTRLTVT.

V is TRBV5-4 and J is TRBJ1-2; no definite D call. From germline, CDR1 is SGHNT and CDR2 YYREEE (reference sequence). This CDR3 comprises 12 residues. The V and J ends lost 4 bases and 8 bases respectively, with 12 bases between them. CDR3 loop: CASSLPLEGYTF. As DNA, the CDR3 is TGTGCCAGCAGCCTGCCCCTTGAGGGCTACACCTTC.

CDR3 protein: CASRDYVEWYTF. The CDR3 DNA reads TGTGCCAGCAGAGATTATGTGGAGTGGTACACCTTC. This sequence joins TRBV6-5 and TRBJ1-2; no reliable D call. Trimming shortened V by 6 bases and J by 11 bases, and 16 bases separated the two germline ends. This CDR3 is built from 12 residues. From germline, CDR1 is MNHEY and CDR2 SVGAGI.

The chain carries TRBV19 and TRBJ2-5; 7 nucleotides match TRBD2. This CDR3 region has 17 residues. V trimming: 1 base; J trimming: 0 bases; junction bases outside the gene matches: 8. CDR1 LNHDA and CDR2 SQIVND come from the germline V gene (reference sequence). The CDR3 DNA follows: TGTGCCAGTAGTATAGGAGGCGGGGGTGGTTACCAAGAGACCCAGTACTTC. Amino acids: CASSIGGGGGYQETQYF.

This clone has just a few counts. The V gene is TRBV5-1, the J gene TRBJ2-1; D remains ambiguous. The ends were cut back, 0 bases at V and 5 bases at J, with 15 bases in the middle. The CDR3 covers 16 residues. Germline lookup yields CDR1 SGHRS and CDR2 YFSETQ. The CDR3 protein is CASSLAVSSRHNEQFF. DNA of the CDR3: TGCGCCAGCAGCTTGGCCGTATCGTCCAGGCACAATGAGCAGTTCTTC.